The clone carrying this T cell receptor (beta chain) was seen at least ten times. Antigen specificity is unknown. These data come from a study of metastatic and nonmetastatic thyroid tumors. Study context: Across peripheral blood and tumor or nodule tissue samples taken from malignant and benign thyroid patients, the repertoires were compared with one another. The study's findings and limits: Reported TCR beta diversity, measured in blood and tumor, was significantly higher for malignant thyroid tumors than for benign nodules.

Nobody among the patients had been given any treatment before thyroid surgery. Authors' data handling: A distant-metastasis classifier for papillary thyroid cancer was built using CDR3 differences across clinicopathological groups. TCRdb re-clonotyped the PCR reads through MiXCR. The V and J calls shown here were made by TCRdb, not taken from the authors' results. The table includes about 40,000 clones, about 16% detected once. Germline V gene data show CDR1 as MGHRA and CDR2 as YSYEKL. This CDR3 region has 18 residues. Trimming shortened V by 1 base and J by 0 bases, and 16 bases separated the two germline ends.

This sequence was found in a female donor with papillary thyroid cancer or a benign thyroid nodule (not recorded which). Some clones in this sample may be carry-over from other donors' samples. Source material: blood. This chain uses TRBV4-1 with TRBJ1-5, with no clear D. CDR3 DNA sequence: TGCGCCAGCAGCCAAGTGAATTTTATAGGAGCTAGCAATCAGCCCCAGCATTTT. Protein: CASSQVNFIGASNQPQHF.